This entry lists 15 T cell receptor beta chains sequenced from one sample in a study of OX40 agonist ivuxolimab in advanced cancers. Clones were read by immunoSEQ multiplex PCR, and TCRdb kept only the in-frame ones, dropping some. The table records 15,000 to 20,000 clones, about 80% of them present only once. Specimen: CD4+ or CD8+ T cells sorted from blood, collected in a trial of the OX40 agonist ivuxolimab. The receptors derive from an adult with an advanced solid tumor such as melanoma, head and neck, liver or kidney cancer.

The rearrangement links TRBV30 to TRBJ1-6; 9 nucleotides agree with TRBD1. The germline CDR1 and CDR2 sequences are GTSNPN and SVGIG (reference sequence). The CDR3 runs to 14 residues. V was pared by 0 bases and J by 6 bases, with 0 bases of the junction left unmatched. CDR3 sequence: CAWSVDRGNSPLHF. The DNA of the CDR3 is TGTGCCTGGAGTGTGGACAGGGGTAATTCACCCCTCCACTTT.

This clone was found once. This chain uses TRBV11-2 with TRBJ1-2; 7 bases align to TRBD1. J lost 0 bases, V lost 5 bases, and 6 bases had no gene match. Germline CDR1 SGHAT, CDR2 FQNNGV. This CDR3 is 15 amino acids long. In DNA form, the CDR3 reads TGTGCCAGCAGCCCGGGACAGCGACCTAACTATGGCTACACCTTC. It encodes CASSPGQRPNYGYTF.

V is TRBV27 and J is TRBJ2-3; D is unresolved. Germline V CDR1 and CDR2: MNHEY, SMNVEV (reference sequence). The CDR3 is 12 residues long. V lost 6 bases to trimming and J lost 4 bases, with 8 bases between them. CDR3 nucleotide sequence: TGTGCCAGCAGATTCCCGGCAGATACGCAGTATTTT. This gives the protein CASRFPADTQYF.

The chain employs TRBV19 and TRBJ2-3, with 7 bases matching TRBD2. The J segment lost 0 bases and the V segment lost 3 bases, leaving 9 bases of the junction unmatched. This CDR3 is 17 amino acids long. Germline CDR1 and CDR2: LNHDA and SQIVND (reference sequence). The CDR3 reads CASSIGAGGESTDTQYF. The CDR3 coding sequence is TGTGCCAGTAGTATCGGGGCTGGGGGGGAGAGCACAGATACGCAGTATTTT.

The gene calls are TRBV27 and TRBJ2-3; the D gene is possibly TRBD2 (6 bases). The CDR3 consists of 14 residues. The germline CDR1 and CDR2 sequences are MNHEY and SMNVEV (reference sequence). V dropped 7 bases and J dropped 2 bases, with 13 bases sitting between them. The CDR3 reads CASTRDFYTDTQYF. CDR3 bases: TGTGCCAGCACCCGGGACTTCTACACAGATACGCAGTATTTT.

The chain couples TRBV5-4 to TRBJ2-7; tentative D call: TRBD2 (5 bases). The CDR3 has 15 residues. V was trimmed by 1 base and J by 9 bases, leaving 20 bases between them. From germline, CDR1 is SGHNT and CDR2 YYREEE (reference sequence). CDR3 in DNA: TGTGCCAGCAGCTTGAGGGCCAGTCAGACTACTGCGCAGTACTTC. Amino acids: CASSLRASQTTAQYF.

The rearrangement links TRBV4-1 to TRBJ2-5; D tentatively reads TRBD1 or TRBD2 (5 bases each). The CDR3 is 18 amino acids. Germline loops: CDR1 MGHRA, CDR2 YSYEKL. The V gene lost 1 base and the J gene lost 1 base, with 19 bases spanning the gap. The CDR3 sequence: CASSQGGSLGRVQETQYF. The CDR3 bases are TGCGCCAGCAGCCAAGGGGGTTCTTTGGGACGGGTCCAAGAGACCCAGTACTTC.

The gene calls are TRBV28 and TRBJ1-5; TRBD1 matches at 10 bases. CDR3 length: 17 amino acids. The V segment lost 2 bases and the J segment 6 bases; nucleotides outside the gene matches: 10. Germline V CDR1 and CDR2: MDHEN, SYDVKM. The CDR3 DNA sequence: TGTGCCAGCAGTTTAACCGGACAGGGGGTGGTAAGTCAGCCCCAGCATTTT. Its protein product is CASSLTGQGVVSQPQHF.

This rearrangement joins TRBV2 to TRBJ1-1; the D is unclear. Per germline, CDR1 SNHLY and CDR2 FYNNEI. The CDR3 runs 11 residues. The ends were cut back, 7 bases at V and 1 base at J, with 4 bases in the middle. DNA for the CDR3: TGTGCCAGCACAGCGAACACTGAAGCTTTCTTT. This encodes CASTANTEAFF.

The chain has TRBV6-4 and TRBJ2-1; 11 bases are a match to TRBD2. V lost 1 base and J lost 4; bases outside the gene matches: 12. Germline CDR1 is MRHNA and CDR2 is SNTAGT. The CDR3 is 19 amino acids. CDR3 bases: TGTGCCAGCAGTGACTACCCTTCATTAGCGGGAGGGCTGTACAATGAGCAGTTCTTC. Its translation is CASSDYPSLAGGLYNEQFF.

The V call is TRBV5-4, the J call TRBJ2-1, with TRBD2 matching 9 bases. The junction had 2 bases not matched to a gene; V was cut back by 0 bases and J by 7 bases. Germline assignment: CDR1 SGHNT and CDR2 YYREEE (reference sequence). CDR3 size: 14 residues. CDR3 coding DNA: TGTGCCAGCAGCTTGGCTAGCGGGAAGAATGAGCAGTTCTTC. It encodes CASSLASGKNEQFF.

This chain joins TRBV28 and TRBJ1-1; unclear D gene. The germline gives CDR1 MDHEN, CDR2 SYDVKM. The CDR3 length is 12 residues. The V gene lost 2 bases and the J gene lost 5 bases, with 6 bases spanning the gap. As DNA, the CDR3 is TGTGCCAGCAGTTTAATGGGGACTGAAGCTTTCTTT. Translation: CASSLMGTEAFF.

V is TRBV4-2 and J is TRBJ1-4, with D unclear. V was shortened by 2 bases and J by 0 bases, with 10 bases between the two germline ends. The length of the CDR3 is 16 residues. Germline V gene data show CDR1 as LGHNA and CDR2 as YNFKEQ. The CDR3 is CASSQTQGATNEKLFF. CDR3 sequence (DNA): TGTGCCAGCAGCCAAACTCAAGGCGCAACTAATGAAAAACTGTTTTTT.

V is TRBV27 and J is TRBJ2-5; TRBD1 aligns across 9 bases. The V and J ends lost 5 bases and 5 bases, in that order; junction bases with no gene match: 9. This CDR3 region has 15 residues. Germline V gene data show CDR1 as MNHEY and CDR2 as SMNVEV (reference sequence). The CDR3 DNA reads as TGTGCCAGCAGTGCTCGGGACAGGGCCTTGGAGACCCAGTACTTC. Translated, it gives CASSARDRALETQYF.

This chain uses TRBV6-1 with TRBJ1-4, with D perhaps TRBD1 (5 bases). The germline V gene encodes CDR1 MNHNS and CDR2 SASEGT. This CDR3 comprises 10 residues. Trimming left V 8 bases short and J 8 bases short, with 6 bases between. CDR3 DNA: TGTGCCAGCCGGACAGAAAAACTGTTTTTT. Encoded protein: CASRTEKLFF.